Listed here is a single T cell receptor beta chain. This sample stems from a study of blood T cell repertoires in COVID-19. Looking at the study overall: COVID-19 samples collected from the United States, Italy and Spain covered acute and convalescent phases.

Original analysis: Scientists estimated how many nucleated cells there were by amplifying reference gene primers. The table came from immunoSEQ multiplex PCR; TCRdb's copy has only in-frame clones and leaves some out. V and J calls and clone size are given by that table; D and trimming were obtained from the DNA. The profile shows about 150,000 clones, around 90% of them singletons. V was cut by 0 bases and J by 1 base, with 7 bases left in between. Per germline, CDR1 MNHEY and CDR2 SVGAGI. The CDR3 length is 15 residues. This clonotype originated in a woman in her forties who had been exposed to COVID-19. V gene TRBV6-5 combines with J gene TRBJ1-3; D call uncertain. Input material: PBMCs or T cells enriched from blood (not recorded which). The CDR3: CASSYSTGSGNTIYF. For the CDR3, the DNA is TGTGCCAGCAGTTACTCGACGGGGTCTGGAAACACCATATATTTT.